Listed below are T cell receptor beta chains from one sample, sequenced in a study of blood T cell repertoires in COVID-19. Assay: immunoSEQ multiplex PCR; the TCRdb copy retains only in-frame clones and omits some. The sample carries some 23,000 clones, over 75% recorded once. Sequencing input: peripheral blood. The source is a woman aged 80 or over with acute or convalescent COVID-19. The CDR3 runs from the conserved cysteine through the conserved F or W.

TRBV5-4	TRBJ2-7	CASSLWGDYEQYF
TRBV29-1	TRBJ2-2	CSAGSGGGDTGELFF
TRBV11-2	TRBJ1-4	CASRKVAGTATNEKLFF
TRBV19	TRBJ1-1	CASSIGRDPTEAFF
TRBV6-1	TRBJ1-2	CASSAQLTGGGSGYTF
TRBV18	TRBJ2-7	CASSPEVVDYEQYF
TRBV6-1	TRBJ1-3	CASSEYSYSGNTIYF
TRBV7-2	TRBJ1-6	CASSLGTGDSPLHF
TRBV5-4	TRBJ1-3	CASSPGTGNRGNTIYF
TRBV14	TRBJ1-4	CASSQGEGLYEKLFF
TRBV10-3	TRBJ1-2	CAISPTGVEGYTF
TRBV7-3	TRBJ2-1	CASSSGGNEQFF